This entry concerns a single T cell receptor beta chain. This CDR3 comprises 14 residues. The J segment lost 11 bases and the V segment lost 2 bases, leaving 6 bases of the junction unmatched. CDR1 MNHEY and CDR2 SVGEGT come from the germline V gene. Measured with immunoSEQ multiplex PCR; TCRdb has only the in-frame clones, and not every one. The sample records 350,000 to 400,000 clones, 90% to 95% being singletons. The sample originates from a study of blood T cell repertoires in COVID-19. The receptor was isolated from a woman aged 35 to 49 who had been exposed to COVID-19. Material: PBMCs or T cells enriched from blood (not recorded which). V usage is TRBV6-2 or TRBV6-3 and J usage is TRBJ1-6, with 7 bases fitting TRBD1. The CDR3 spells CASSYRDSAPPLHF. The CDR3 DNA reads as TGTGCCAGCAGTTACCGGGACAGCGCTCCACCCCTCCACTTT.